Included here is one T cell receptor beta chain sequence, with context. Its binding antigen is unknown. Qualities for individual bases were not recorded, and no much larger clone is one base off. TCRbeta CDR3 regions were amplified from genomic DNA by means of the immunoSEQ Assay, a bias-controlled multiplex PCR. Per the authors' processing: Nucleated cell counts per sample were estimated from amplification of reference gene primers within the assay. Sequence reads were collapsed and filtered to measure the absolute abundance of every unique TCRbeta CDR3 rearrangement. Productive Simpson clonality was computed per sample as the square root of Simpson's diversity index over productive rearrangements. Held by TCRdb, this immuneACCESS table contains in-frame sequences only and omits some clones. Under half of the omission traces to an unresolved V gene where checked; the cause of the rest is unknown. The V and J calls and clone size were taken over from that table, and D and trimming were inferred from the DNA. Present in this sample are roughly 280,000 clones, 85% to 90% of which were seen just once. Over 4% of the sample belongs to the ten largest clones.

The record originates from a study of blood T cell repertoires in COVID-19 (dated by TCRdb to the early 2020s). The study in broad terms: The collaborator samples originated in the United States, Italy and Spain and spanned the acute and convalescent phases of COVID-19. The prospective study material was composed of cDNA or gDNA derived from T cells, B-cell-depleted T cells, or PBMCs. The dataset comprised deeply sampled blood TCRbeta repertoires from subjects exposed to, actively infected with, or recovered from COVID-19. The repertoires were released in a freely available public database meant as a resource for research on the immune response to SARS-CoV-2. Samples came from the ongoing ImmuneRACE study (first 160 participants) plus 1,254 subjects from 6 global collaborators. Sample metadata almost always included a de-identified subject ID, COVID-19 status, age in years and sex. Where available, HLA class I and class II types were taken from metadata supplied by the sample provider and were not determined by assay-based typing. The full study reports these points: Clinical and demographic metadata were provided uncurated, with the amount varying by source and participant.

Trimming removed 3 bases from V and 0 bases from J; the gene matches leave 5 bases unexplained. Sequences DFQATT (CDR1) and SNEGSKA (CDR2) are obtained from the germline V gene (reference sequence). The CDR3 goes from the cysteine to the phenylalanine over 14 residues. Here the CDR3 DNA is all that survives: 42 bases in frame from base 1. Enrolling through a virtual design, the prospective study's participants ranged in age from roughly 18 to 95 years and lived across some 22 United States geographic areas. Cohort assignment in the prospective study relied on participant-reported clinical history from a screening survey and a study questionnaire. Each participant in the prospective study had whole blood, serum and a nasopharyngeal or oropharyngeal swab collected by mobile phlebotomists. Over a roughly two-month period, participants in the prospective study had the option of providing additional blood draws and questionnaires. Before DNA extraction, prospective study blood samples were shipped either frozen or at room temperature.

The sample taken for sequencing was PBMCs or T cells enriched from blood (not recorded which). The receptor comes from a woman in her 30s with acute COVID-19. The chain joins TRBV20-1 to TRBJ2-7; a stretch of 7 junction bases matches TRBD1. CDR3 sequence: CSASGQVSSYEQYF. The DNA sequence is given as TGCAGTGCTAGTGGACAGGTTAGCTCCTACGAGCAGTACTTC.